The entry that follows covers one T cell receptor beta chain sequence. Its antigen is undetermined. A universal primer site arose from template switching, and cDNA bore unique molecular identifiers. Each CDR3 protein is one row after TCRdb ran MiXCR on the 5' RACE reads. The sample records roughly 750,000 distinct CDR3 sequences, approximately 22% being singletons. The sample is drawn from a study of identical twins. Study results and limitations: One should note that invariant MAIT and iNKT cells could partly confound zero-insertion analyses.

The CDR3 has 13 residues. Trimming removed 2 bases at V and 3 bases at J, with 8 bases between. The germline V gene encodes CDR1 SGHRS and CDR2 YFSETQ. This sample was also put to use in a study of T cells expressing NK-cell markers. From that second work: Sequenced donors, eight in total, included seven who were HCMV-seropositive and one who was seronegative. For a few donors, these clonotypes were likewise the leading ones in the CD3+CD56-NKG2C+ fraction.

This clonotype was sampled from a woman aged 18-30 years in good health. This chain links TRBV5-1 with TRBJ1-1, with D uncertain. The sequencing sample was made of PBMCs. CDR3 sequence (DNA): TGCGCCAGCAGCTTTGTGCCAGACACTGAAGCTTTCTTT. Its translation: CASSFVPDTEAFF.